This TCR beta chain stems from a study of blood T cells in healthy people across ages. For the study at large: About one barcoded beta molecule per two T cells was the capture yield of template switching. Study findings and constraints: Older age went with lower TCR beta diversity per million T cells, in a roughly linear way.

CDR3 length equals 11 residues. Germline values: CDR1 MNHEY, CDR2 SMNVEV (reference sequence). V was shortened by 5 bases and J by 4 bases, with 6 bases between the two germline ends. This clonotype has ten or more counts. The antigen is unknown. It was with a sample-barcoded 5' primer and a J-beta primer mix that a second PCR of about 7 to 12 cycles was run. Every cDNA was tagged by a template-switch adaptor with 12 random nucleotides. Each CDR3 protein gets one entry after TCRdb re-called the 5' RACE reads with MiXCR. The data hold about 1.8 million distinct CDR3 sequences, with approximately 50% observed a single time.

V gene TRBV27 combines with J gene TRBJ2-7; D is undetermined. Material for sequencing was blood. The sequence derives from a woman aged 40-49 years in good health. The CDR3 DNA reads as TGTGCCAGCAGTCCCCAGTACGAGCAGTACTTC. Its protein product is CASSPQYEQYF.